These T cell receptor beta chains were read from a single sample in a study of brain T cells in children with intractable seizures. Sequencing was performed with immunoSEQ multiplex PCR; in TCRdb, only in-frame clones are kept and a portion is missing. The sample holds about 120,000 clones; around 94% are singletons and the top ten take 3.8%. This specimen was peripheral blood, taken at surgery. These receptors were taken from a boy under two years old with hemimegalencephaly and intractable seizures. CDR3s include the opening cysteine and the closing phenylalanine or tryptophan. The D gene is left open where the match is weak. Expanded clones are given a class, and other clones once, few, many or no size at all.

d_gene,v_gene,j_gene,abundance,CDR3aa,CDR3nt
TRBD2,TRBV5-1,TRBJ2-1,.,CASSRTSGRPSYNEQFF,TGCGCCAGCTCGCGGACTAGCGGGAGACCGTCCTACAATGAGCAGTTCTTC
TRBD1,TRBV29-1,TRBJ2-1,.,CSVGQGNEQFF,TGCAGCGTTGGACAGGGAAATGAGCAGTTCTTC
.,TRBV7-9,TRBJ2-3,.,CASRALAGPADTQYF,TGTGCCAGCAGGGCCCTCGCGGGGCCCGCAGATACGCAGTATTTT
TRBD2,TRBV20-1,TRBJ2-1,.,CSASSGGAYNEQFF,TGCAGTGCCAGTAGCGGGGGGGCCTACAATGAGCAGTTCTTC
.,TRBV28,TRBJ2-7,.,CASSFYVESSREALYEQYF,TGTGCCAGCAGTTTTTATGTGGAAAGTTCCAGGGAGGCCCTCTACGAGCAGTACTTC
.,TRBV28,TRBJ2-7,once,CASSLPLAASYEQYF,TGTGCCAGCAGTTTACCCCTAGCCGCCTCCTACGAGCAGTACTTC
.,TRBV28,TRBJ2-7,.,CASTQGRAPWEQYF,TGTGCCAGCACCCAGGGCAGGGCCCCTTGGGAGCAGTACTTC
TRBD1,TRBV3-1/TRBV3-2,TRBJ1-2,.,CASSQGGTGGGYTF,TGTGCCAGCAGCCAAGGCGGGACAGGGGGTGGCTACACCTTC
.,TRBV14,TRBJ2-2,.,CASSQVGARAGELFF,TGTGCCAGCAGCCAAGTTGGGGCCCGGGCCGGGGAGCTGTTTTTT
TRBD2,TRBV15,TRBJ2-7,.,CATSSPTSGIYEQYF,TGTGCCACCAGCAGCCCGACTAGCGGGATTTACGAGCAGTACTTC
.,TRBV28,TRBJ2-7,few,CASSSKDYGRFSYEQYF,TGTGCCAGCAGTTCCAAAGACTATGGGAGGTTCTCCTACGAGCAGTACTTC
TRBD1,TRBV10-3,TRBJ2-2,.,CAIRPGQGVSGELFF,TGTGCCATCAGGCCGGGACAGGGGGTATCCGGGGAGCTGTTTTTT
.,TRBV11-3,TRBJ2-2,.,CASSLEIGGPNTGELFF,TGTGCCAGCAGCTTAGAAATAGGTGGGCCAAACACCGGGGAGCTGTTTTTT
.,TRBV25-1,TRBJ1-5,.,CASSEYNTEDQPQHF,TGTGCCAGCAGTGAATATAACACGGAAGATCAGCCCCAGCATTTT
TRBD2,TRBV19,TRBJ2-7,.,CASSPGLIYEQYF,TGTGCCAGTAGCCCGGGACTAATATACGAGCAGTACTTC
.,TRBV5-4,TRBJ1-2,.,CASTQSGQFYGYTF,TGTGCCAGCACCCAGTCCGGCCAGTTCTATGGCTACACCTTC
.,TRBV6-5,TRBJ1-4,.,CASRPSPNSNEKLFF,TGTGCCAGCAGACCAAGCCCGAACTCTAATGAAAAACTGTTTTTT
.,TRBV25-1,TRBJ1-4,few,CASSEDEREKLFF,TGTGCCAGCAGTGAAGACGAGAGGGAAAAACTGTTTTTT
.,TRBV27,TRBJ2-7,.,CASSLGGPPPYEQYF,TGTGCCAGCAGTTTAGGGGGGCCCCCTCCCTACGAGCAGTACTTC
.,TRBV28,TRBJ1-1,.,CASSFGNNLEAFF,TGTGCCAGCAGTTTCGGGAACAACCTCGAAGCTTTCTTT
.,TRBV27,TRBJ2-1,.,CASSLGRYNEQFF,TGTGCCAGCAGTTTGGGCCGGTACAATGAGCAGTTCTTC
TRBD2,TRBV27,TRBJ2-7,.,CASSARTSGRPLYEQYF,TGTGCCAGCAGTGCGAGGACTAGCGGGAGGCCTTTATACGAGCAGTACTTC
.,TRBV7-9,TRBJ2-1,.,CASSLGRALYNEQFF,TGTGCCAGCAGCTTAGGTAGGGCACTCTACAATGAGCAGTTCTTC
.,TRBV28,TRBJ1-1,.,CASSLYGARVTEAFF,TGTGCCAGCAGTTTATATGGGGCTAGGGTCACTGAAGCTTTCTTT
TRBD2,TRBV7-2,TRBJ2-5,.,CASTSTSGRGETQYF,TGTGCCAGCACCTCGACTAGCGGGCGCGGAGAGACCCAGTACTTC
.,TRBV28,TRBJ1-5,.,CASKVGNQPQHF,TGTGCCAGTAAGGTGGGGAATCAGCCCCAGCATTTT
.,TRBV7-8,TRBJ1-2,.,CASSLQRSRGGYYGYTF,TGTGCCAGCAGCCTACAGAGGTCCAGAGGAGGGTACTATGGCTACACCTTC
.,TRBV7-9,TRBJ2-1,.,CASSLVGSDEQFF,TGTGCCAGCAGCTTAGTTGGGTCGGATGAGCAGTTCTTC
.,TRBV10-3,TRBJ2-7,.,CAISGPYEQYF,TGTGCCATCAGTGGACCCTACGAGCAGTACTTC
.,TRBV10-3,TRBJ2-5,.,CAISEQEWGGETQYF,TGTGCCATCAGTGAACAGGAGTGGGGAGGAGAGACCCAGTACTTC
TRBD2,TRBV28,TRBJ2-3,.,CASSSGGSTDTQYF,TGTGCCAGTTCTAGCGGGGGGAGCACAGATACGCAGTATTTT
TRBD2,TRBV19,TRBJ2-3,.,CASSNKRESDTQYF,TGTGCCAGTAGTAATAAGCGGGAGTCGGATACGCAGTATTTT
TRBD2,TRBV5-6,TRBJ2-3,.,CASSLLGGRVDTQYF,TGTGCCAGCAGCTTGTTGGGCGGGAGGGTAGATACGCAGTATTTT
TRBD2,TRBV27,TRBJ2-1,.,CASTDSGRAVGEQFF,TGTGCCAGCACCGATAGCGGGAGGGCCGTCGGTGAGCAGTTCTTC
TRBD1,TRBV5-1,TRBJ2-6,.,CASSRTGGAGANVLTF,TGCGCCAGCAGCCGCACAGGGGGTGCTGGGGCCAACGTCCTGACTTTC
TRBD1,TRBV3-1/TRBV3-2,TRBJ1-1,.,CASSLRTGTWDTEAFF,TGTGCCAGCAGCCTACGGACAGGGACGTGGGACACTGAAGCTTTCTTT
.,TRBV5-5,TRBJ2-6,.,CASSYVGLWANVLTF,TGTGCCAGCAGCTATGTGGGGTTGTGGGCCAACGTCCTGACTTTC
.,TRBV6-4,TRBJ2-2,.,CASLNTGELFF,TGTGCCAGCCTGAACACCGGGGAGCTGTTTTTT
.,TRBV18,TRBJ2-7,.,CASSTAGTEQYF,TGTGCCAGCTCCACAGCGGGTACCGAGCAGTACTTC
TRBD1,TRBV6-6,TRBJ2-6,.,CASSRQGTGANVLTF,TGTGCCAGCAGCCGACAGGGGACTGGGGCCAACGTCCTGACTTTC
.,TRBV7-2,TRBJ1-2,.,CASSSSGRMGNGYTF,TGTGCCAGCAGCTCCTCAGGGAGGATGGGGAATGGCTACACCTTC
TRBD1,TRBV7-9,TRBJ1-2,.,CASSETGGAAYGYTF,TGTGCCAGCAGCGAAACAGGGGGCGCCGCCTATGGCTACACCTTC
.,TRBV6-6,TRBJ1-4,.,CASNFLLGQGAEKLFF,TGTGCCAGCAACTTCCTTTTGGGGCAGGGCGCTGAAAAACTGTTTTTT
.,TRBV2,TRBJ1-2,.,CASSAGQGYGYTF,TGTGCCAGCAGTGCGGGGCAGGGCTATGGCTACACCTTC
TRBD1,TRBV5-1,TRBJ1-1,once,CASSWWATGTAEAFF,TGCGCCAGCAGTTGGTGGGCGACAGGGACGGCTGAAGCTTTCTTT
TRBD1,TRBV6-6,TRBJ1-5,.,CASSYYGTGKEPQHF,TGTGCCAGCAGTTACTATGGGACAGGGAAGGAGCCCCAGCATTTT
.,TRBV19,TRBJ1-5,.,CASSKGHLNQPQHF,TGTGCCAGTAGTAAGGGACACTTAAATCAGCCCCAGCATTTT